This T cell receptor (beta chain) came from a study of PD-1 blockade in mismatch repair-deficient tumors. Study summary: Patients had over ten mismatch repair-deficient cancer types and were previously treated and progressing.

Trimming pared 2 bases from V and 2 bases from J, leaving 11 bases between. Germline-derived CDR1 and CDR2 are SGDLS and YYNGEE. The CDR3 is 14 amino acids. Mismatch repair deficiency was confirmed in all patients, by PCR or immunohistochemistry. Three pembrolizumab responders had their TCRs sequenced. Concerning this clone: Its antigen remains unidentified.

Findings and limits, study-wide: Rapid post-treatment expansion, then contraction, generally preceding radiologic response, marked tumor-resident clones.

Sequencing was performed with immunoSEQ multiplex PCR; in TCRdb, only in-frame clones are kept and a portion is missing. The sample contains 35,000 or so clones, roughly 84% of which appear only once. The chain is built from TRBV9 and TRBJ2-7; D unresolved. This TCR derives from an adult with mismatch repair-deficient cancer. Sequencing was performed on peripheral blood, taken about 81 weeks after starting pembrolizumab. DNA of the CDR3: TGTGCCAGCAGCGTCTGGGGTACGGCCTACGAGCAGTACTTC. Protein sequence: CASSVWGTAYEQYF.